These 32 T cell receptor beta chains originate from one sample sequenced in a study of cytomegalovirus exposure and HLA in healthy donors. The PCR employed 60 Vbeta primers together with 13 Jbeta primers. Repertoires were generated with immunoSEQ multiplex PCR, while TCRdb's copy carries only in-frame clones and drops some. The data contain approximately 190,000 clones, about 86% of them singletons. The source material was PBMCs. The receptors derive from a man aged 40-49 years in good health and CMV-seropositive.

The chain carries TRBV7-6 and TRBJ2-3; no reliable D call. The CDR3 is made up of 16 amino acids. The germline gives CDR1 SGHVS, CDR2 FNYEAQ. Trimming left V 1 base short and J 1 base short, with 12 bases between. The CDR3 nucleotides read TGTGCCAGCAGCTTAGGGGTAGCTGTTCGCACAGATACGCAGTATTTT. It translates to CASSLGVAVRTDTQYF.

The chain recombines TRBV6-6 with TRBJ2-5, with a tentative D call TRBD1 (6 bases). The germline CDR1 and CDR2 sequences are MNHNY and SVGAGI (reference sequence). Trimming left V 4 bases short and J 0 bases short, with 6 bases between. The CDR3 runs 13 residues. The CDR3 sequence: CASSWDNQETQYF. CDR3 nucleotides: TGTGCCAGCAGTTGGGACAACCAAGAGACCCAGTACTTC.

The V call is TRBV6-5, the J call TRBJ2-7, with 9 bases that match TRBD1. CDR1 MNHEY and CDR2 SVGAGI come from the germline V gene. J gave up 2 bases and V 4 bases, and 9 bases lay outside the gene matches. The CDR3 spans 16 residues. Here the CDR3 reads CASSFSGTGYAYEQYF. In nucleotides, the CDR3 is TGTGCCAGCAGTTTTTCCGGGACAGGGTATGCCTACGAGCAGTACTTC.

CDR3 amino acids: CASGWDRNTEAFF. The CDR3 region has the DNA TGTGCTAGTGGTTGGGACAGGAACACTGAAGCTTTCTTT. This chain connects TRBV12-5 to TRBJ1-1, with TRBD1 matching over 7 bases. V was pared by 4 bases and J by 1 base, with 0 bases of the junction left unmatched. The CDR3 consists of 13 residues. From germline, CDR1 is LGHNT and CDR2 FRNRAP.

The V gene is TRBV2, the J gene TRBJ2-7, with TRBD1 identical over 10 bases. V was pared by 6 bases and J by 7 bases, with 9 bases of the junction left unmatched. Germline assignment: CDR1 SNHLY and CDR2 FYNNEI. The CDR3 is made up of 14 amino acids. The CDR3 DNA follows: TGTGCCAGCAGCCCGGACAGGGGGTATGGGGAGCAGTACTTC. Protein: CASSPDRGYGEQYF.

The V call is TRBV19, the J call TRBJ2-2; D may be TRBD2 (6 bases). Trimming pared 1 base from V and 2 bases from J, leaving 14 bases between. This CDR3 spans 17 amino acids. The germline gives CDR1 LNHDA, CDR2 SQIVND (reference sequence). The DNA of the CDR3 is TGTGCCAGTAGTATAGTGAGACTAGATACTAACACCGGGGAGCTGTTTTTT. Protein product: CASSIVRLDTNTGELFF.

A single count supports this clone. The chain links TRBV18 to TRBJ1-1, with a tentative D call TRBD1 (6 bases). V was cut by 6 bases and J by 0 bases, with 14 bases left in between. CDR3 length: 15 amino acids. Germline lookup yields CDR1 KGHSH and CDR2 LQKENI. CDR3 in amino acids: CASSETDSMNTEAFF. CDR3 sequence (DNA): TGTGCCAGCTCGGAAACGGACAGCATGAACACTGAAGCTTTCTTT.

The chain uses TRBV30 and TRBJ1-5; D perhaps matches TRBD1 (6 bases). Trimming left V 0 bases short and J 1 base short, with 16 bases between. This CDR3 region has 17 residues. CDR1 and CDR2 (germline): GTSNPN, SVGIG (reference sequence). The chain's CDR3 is CAWSVREDRKSNQPQHF. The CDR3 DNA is TGTGCCTGGAGTGTACGGGAAGACAGGAAGAGCAATCAGCCCCAGCATTTT.

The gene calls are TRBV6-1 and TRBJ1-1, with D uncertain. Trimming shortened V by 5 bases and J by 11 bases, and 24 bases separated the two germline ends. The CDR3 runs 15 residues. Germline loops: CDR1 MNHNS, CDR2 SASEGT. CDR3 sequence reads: CASSRTSGGPLGAFF. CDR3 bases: TGTGCCAGCAGTCGAACGTCGGGAGGCCCCTTGGGGGCTTTCTTT.

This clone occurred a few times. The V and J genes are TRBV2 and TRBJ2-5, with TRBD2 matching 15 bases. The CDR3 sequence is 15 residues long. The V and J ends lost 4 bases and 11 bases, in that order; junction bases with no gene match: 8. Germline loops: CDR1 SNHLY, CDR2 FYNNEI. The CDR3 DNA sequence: TGTGCCAGCAGTGGCGAAGGACTAGCGGGAGGGTGGCAGTACTTC. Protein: CASSGEGLAGGWQYF.

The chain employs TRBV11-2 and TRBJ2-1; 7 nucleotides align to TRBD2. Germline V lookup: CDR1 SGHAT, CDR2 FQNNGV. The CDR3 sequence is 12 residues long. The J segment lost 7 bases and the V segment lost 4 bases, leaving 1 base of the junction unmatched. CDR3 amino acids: CASSWGGNEQFF. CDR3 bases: TGTGCCAGCAGCTGGGGGGGGAATGAGCAGTTCTTC.

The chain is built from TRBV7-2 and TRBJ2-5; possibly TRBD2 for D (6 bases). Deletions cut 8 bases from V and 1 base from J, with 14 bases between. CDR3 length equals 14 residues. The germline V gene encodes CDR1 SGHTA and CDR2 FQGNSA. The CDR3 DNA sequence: TGTGCCAGCGAACTTGGGGGACTCCAAGAGACCCAGTACTTC. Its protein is CASELGGLQETQYF.

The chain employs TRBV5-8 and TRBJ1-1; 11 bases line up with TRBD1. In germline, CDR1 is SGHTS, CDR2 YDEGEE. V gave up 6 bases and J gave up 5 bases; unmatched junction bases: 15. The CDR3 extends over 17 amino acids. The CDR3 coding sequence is TGTGCCAGCAAGCATAGGGGACAGGGGGTTTTAAGGACTGAAGCTTTCTTT. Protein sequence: CASKHRGQGVLRTEAFF.

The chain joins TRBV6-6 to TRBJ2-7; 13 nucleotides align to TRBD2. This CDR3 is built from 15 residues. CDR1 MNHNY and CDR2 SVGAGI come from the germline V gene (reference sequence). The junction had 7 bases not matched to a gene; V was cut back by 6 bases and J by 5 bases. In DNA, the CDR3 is TGTGCCAGCAGAAGGACTAGCGGGAGAGAGAACGAGCAGTACTTC. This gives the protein CASRRTSGRENEQYF.

CDR3 in amino acids: CASSFTRGRLGLNQPQHF. DNA of the CDR3: TGTGCCAGCAGTTTTACGAGGGGCAGGTTGGGACTCAATCAGCCCCAGCATTTT. The rearrangement joins TRBV28 to TRBJ1-5; D is perhaps TRBD1 (5 bases). The V end lost 3 bases, the J end lost 3 bases, and 21 bases lay between the germline ends. This CDR3 region has 18 residues. Germline assignment: CDR1 MDHEN and CDR2 SYDVKM.

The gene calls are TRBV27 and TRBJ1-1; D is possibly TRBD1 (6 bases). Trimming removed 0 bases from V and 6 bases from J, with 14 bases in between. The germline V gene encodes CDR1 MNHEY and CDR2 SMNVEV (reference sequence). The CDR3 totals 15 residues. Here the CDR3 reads CASSLSYRGAAEAFF. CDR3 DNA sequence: TGTGCCAGCAGTTTATCGTACCGGGGGGCGGCTGAAGCTTTCTTT.

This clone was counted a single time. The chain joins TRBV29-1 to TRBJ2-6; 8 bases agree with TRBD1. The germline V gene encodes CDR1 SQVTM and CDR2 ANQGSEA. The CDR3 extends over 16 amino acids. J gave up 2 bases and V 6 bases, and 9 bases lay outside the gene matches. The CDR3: CSVGTGSLPGANVLTF. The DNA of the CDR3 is TGCAGCGTCGGGACAGGAAGTTTACCTGGGGCCAACGTCCTGACTTTC.

This CDR3 is CAIAGGPSYNEQFF. In DNA, the CDR3 is TGTGCCATCGCGGGGGGTCCCAGCTACAATGAGCAGTTCTTC. The gene calls are TRBV10-3 and TRBJ2-1, with 8 bases aligning to TRBD2. V was pared by 8 bases and J by 3 bases, with 6 bases of the junction left unmatched. CDR3 length: 14 amino acids. CDR1 is ENHRY and CDR2 is SYGVKD in the germline V gene.

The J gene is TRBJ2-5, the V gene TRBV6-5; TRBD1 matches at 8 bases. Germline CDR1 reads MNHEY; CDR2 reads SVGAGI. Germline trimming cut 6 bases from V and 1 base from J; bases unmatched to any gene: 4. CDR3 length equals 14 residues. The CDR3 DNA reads TGTGCCAGCAGGATGGACAGGGTCCAAGAGACCCAGTACTTC. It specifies CASRMDRVQETQYF.

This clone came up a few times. CDR3: CASSPQGNEQFF. CDR3 coding DNA: TGTGCCAGCAGCCCCCAGGGCAATGAGCAGTTCTTC. The chain joins TRBV7-3 to TRBJ2-1; D possibly corresponds to TRBD1 (5 bases). Germline CDR1 and CDR2: SGHTA and FQGTGA. The CDR3 consists of 12 residues. V was shortened by 5 bases and J by 6 bases, with 8 bases between the two germline ends.

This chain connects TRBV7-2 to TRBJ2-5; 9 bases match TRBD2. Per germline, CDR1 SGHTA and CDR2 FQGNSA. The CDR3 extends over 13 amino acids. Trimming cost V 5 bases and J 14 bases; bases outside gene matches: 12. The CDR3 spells CASSPPGLAGGYF. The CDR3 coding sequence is TGTGCCAGCAGCCCACCGGGACTAGCCGGCGGTTACTTC. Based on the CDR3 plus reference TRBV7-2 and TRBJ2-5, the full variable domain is GAGVSQSPSNKVTEKGKDVELRCDPISGHTALYWYRQSLGQGLEFLIYFQGNSAPDKSGLPSDRFSAERTGGSVSTLTIQRTQQEDSAVYLCASSPPGLAGGYFGPGTRLLVL.

The CDR3 DNA follows: TGTGCCAGCTCCCCAGTCCTAGCGGGCAACAATGAGCAGTTCTTC. It codes for CASSPVLAGNNEQFF. V is TRBV18 and J is TRBJ2-1; 8 nucleotides match TRBD2. Per germline, CDR1 KGHSH and CDR2 LQKENI. There are 15 residues in the CDR3. V was clipped by 6 bases and J by 5 bases; unmatched bases: 9.

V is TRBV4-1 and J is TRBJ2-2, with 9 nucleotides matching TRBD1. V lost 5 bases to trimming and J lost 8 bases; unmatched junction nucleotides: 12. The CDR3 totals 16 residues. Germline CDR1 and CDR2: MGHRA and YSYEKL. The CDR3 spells CASSKNPGQGLGELFF. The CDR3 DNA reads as TGCGCCAGCAGCAAGAATCCGGGACAGGGTCTTGGGGAGCTGTTTTTT.

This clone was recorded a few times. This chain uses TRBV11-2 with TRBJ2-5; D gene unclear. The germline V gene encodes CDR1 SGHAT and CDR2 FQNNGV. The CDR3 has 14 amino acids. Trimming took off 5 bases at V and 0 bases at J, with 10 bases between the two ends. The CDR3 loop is CASSVTANQETQYF. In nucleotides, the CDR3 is TGTGCCAGCAGCGTTACAGCAAACCAAGAGACCCAGTACTTC.

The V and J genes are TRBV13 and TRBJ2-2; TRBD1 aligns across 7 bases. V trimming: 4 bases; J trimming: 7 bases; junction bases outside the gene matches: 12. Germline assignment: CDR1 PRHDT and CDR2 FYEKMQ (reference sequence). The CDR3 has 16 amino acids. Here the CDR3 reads CASSSRIGGINGELFF. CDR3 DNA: TGTGCCAGCAGCTCCCGTATAGGGGGCATTAACGGGGAGCTGTTTTTT. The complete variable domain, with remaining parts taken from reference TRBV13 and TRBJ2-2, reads AAGVIQSPRHLIKEKRETATLKCYPIPRHDTVYWYQQGPGQDPQFLISFYEKMQSDKGSIPDRFSAQQFSDYHSELNMSSLELGDSALYFCASSSRIGGINGELFFGEGSRLTVL.

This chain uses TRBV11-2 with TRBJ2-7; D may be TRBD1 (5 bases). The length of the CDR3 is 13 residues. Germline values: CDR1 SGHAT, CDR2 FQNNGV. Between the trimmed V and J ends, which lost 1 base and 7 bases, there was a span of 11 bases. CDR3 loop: CASSLGQSGEQYF. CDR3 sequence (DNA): TGTGCCAGCAGCTTAGGACAGTCCGGGGAGCAGTACTTC.

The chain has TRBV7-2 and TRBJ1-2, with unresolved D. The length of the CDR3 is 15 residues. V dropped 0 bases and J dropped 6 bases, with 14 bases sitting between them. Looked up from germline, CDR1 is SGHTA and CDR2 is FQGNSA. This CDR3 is CASSLAPPGRNGYTF. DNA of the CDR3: TGTGCCAGCAGCTTAGCCCCCCCGGGGAGAAATGGCTACACCTTC.

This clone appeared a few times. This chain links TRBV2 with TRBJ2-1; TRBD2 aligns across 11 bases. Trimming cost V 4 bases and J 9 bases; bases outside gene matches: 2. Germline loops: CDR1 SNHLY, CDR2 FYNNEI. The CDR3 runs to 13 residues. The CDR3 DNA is TGTGCCAGCAGTGTGGGGACTAGCGGTGAGCAGTTCTTC. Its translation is CASSVGTSGEQFF.

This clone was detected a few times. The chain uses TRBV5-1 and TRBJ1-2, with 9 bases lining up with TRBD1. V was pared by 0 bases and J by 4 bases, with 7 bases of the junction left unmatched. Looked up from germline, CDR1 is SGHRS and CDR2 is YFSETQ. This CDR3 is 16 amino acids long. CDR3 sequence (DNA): TGCGCCAGCAGCTTGGATACGACAGGGGGGAGCTATGGCTACACCTTC. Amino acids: CASSLDTTGGSYGYTF.

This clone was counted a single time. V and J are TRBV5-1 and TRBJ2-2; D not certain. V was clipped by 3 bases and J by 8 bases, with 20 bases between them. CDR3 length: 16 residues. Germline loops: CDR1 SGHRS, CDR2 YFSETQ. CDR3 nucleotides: TGCGCCAGCAGCTCCAACCGACTCCCGGTCGGGGGGGAGCTGTTTTTT. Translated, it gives CASSSNRLPVGGELFF.

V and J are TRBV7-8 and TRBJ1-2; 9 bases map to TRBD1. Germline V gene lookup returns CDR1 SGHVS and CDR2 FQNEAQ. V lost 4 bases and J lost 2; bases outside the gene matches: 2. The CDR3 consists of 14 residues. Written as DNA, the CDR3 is TGTGCCAGCAGCTCTGGGACAGGGAACTATGGCTACACCTTC. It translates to CASSSGTGNYGYTF.

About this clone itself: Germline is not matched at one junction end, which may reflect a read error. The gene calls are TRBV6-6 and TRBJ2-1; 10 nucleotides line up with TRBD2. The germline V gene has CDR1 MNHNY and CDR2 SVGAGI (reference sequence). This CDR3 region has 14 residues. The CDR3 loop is CASTRTSGYNKQFF. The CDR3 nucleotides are TGTGCCAGCACCCGGACTAGCGGCTACAATAAGCAGTTCTTC.